This TCR beta chain was sequenced in a study of T cell repertoires in cytomegalovirus infection. Looking at the study overall: TCR beta signatures that were public indicated CMV infection and matching HLA type. Study-level points and caveats: Cumulative public TCR beta family frequency identified carriers of CMV plus the relevant HLA.

This clonotype was seen repeatedly, ten times or more. Its cognate antigen is unknown. One end of the junction does not line up with germline, which may come from a read error. Using its own MiXCR run on the reads, TCRdb lists one record per CDR3 protein. The sample has hundreds of thousands of distinct CDR3 sequences, 24% seen once. Per the germline V gene, CDR1 is SSHAT and CDR2 is FNYEAQ (reference sequence). The CDR3 totals 14 residues. The sequencing sample was made of CD8+ T cells from PBMCs. The clonotype was recovered from a human donor in good health (CMV status not recorded). Some clones in this sample may be carry-over from other donors' samples. V is TRBV7-7 and J is TRBJ2-2; no clear D gene. The CDR3 sequence: CASSLLPQTGELFF. Here the CDR3 DNA reads TGTGCTAGCAGCTTATTGCCACAGACCGGGGAGCTGTTTTTT.